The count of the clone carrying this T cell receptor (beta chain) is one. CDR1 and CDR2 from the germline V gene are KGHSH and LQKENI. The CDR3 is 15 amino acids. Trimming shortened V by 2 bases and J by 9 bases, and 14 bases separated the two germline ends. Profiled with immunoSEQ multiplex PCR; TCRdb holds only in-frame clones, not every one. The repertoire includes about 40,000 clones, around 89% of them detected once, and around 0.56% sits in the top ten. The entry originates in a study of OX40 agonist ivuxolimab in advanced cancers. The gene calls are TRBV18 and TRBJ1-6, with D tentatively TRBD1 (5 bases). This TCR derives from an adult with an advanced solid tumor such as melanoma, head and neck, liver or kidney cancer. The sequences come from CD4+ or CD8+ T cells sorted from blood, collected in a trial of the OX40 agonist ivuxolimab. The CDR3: CASSPVQERGSPLHF. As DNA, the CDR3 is TGTGCCAGCTCACCAGTACAGGAAAGGGGTTCACCCCTCCACTTT.